The 10 T cell receptor beta chains listed next were all sequenced from one sample in a study of blood T cells in healthy people across ages. The second PCR ran roughly 6 to 12 cycles with a sample-barcoded 5' primer and J-beta primers. TCRdb reprocessed the 5' RACE reads with MiXCR, giving one entry per CDR3 protein. The sample lists fewer than 900,000 distinct CDR3 sequences, around half occurring once. The sequenced sample was blood. The source is a woman in her fifties or sixties in good health.

A note on this clonotype: A much larger clonotype is one base distant, so this may be a read error. The chain links TRBV7-2 to TRBJ2-1; D ambiguous. The CDR3 spans 12 residues. In germline, CDR1 is SGHTA, CDR2 FQGNSA. CDR3 in DNA: TGTTCCAGCAGCATAAAATTCAATGAGCAGTTCTTC. This sequence encodes CSSSIKFNEQFF.

The gene calls are TRBV12-3 or TRBV12-4 and TRBJ2-5; 11 nucleotides match TRBD2. The trim removed 6 bases at V and 11 bases at J, leaving 20 bases unmatched. CDR3 length: 17 amino acids. CDR3 sequence: CASSSSYSGRAGYEQYF. CDR3 nucleotide sequence: TGTGCCAGCAGCTCGTCGTATAGCGGGAGGGCCGGGTATGAGCAGTACTTC.

In nucleotides, the CDR3 is TGTGCCAGCAACCGAGCGGGAGACGGATACGAGCAGTACTTC. Translating gives CASNRAGDGYEQYF. V gene TRBV6-2 or TRBV6-3 combines with J gene TRBJ2-7; 8 nucleotides match TRBD2. The CDR3 is 14 residues long. CDR1 MNHEY and CDR2 SVGEGT come from the germline V gene. Losses at the gene ends were 7 bases for V and 4 bases for J; bases not matched to a gene: 9.

V usage is TRBV4-3 and J usage is TRBJ2-5; weak D call: TRBD2 (6 bases). V was cut by 2 bases and J by 4 bases, with 14 bases left in between. The V gene's germline CDR1 is LGHNA and CDR2 YSLEER. This CDR3 has 15 residues. The CDR3 loop is CASSQYGEVAETQYF. The DNA for the CDR3 is TGCGCCAGCAGCCAATACGGGGAGGTGGCAGAGACCCAGTACTTC.

The chain couples TRBV4-3 to TRBJ2-1; D not certain. The length of the CDR3 is 15 residues. The V and J ends lost 0 bases and 4 bases respectively, with 10 bases between them. The V gene's germline CDR1 is LGHNA and CDR2 YSLEER. CDR3 loop: CASSQDLETYNEQFF. The CDR3 nucleotides are TGCGCCAGCAGCCAAGACCTAGAGACTTACAATGAGCAGTTCTTC.

As to this clonotype: This could be a read error, since a much larger clone is one nucleotide away. This chain links TRBV5-1 with TRBJ1-1; 7 bases map to TRBD1. This CDR3 has 13 amino acids. J gave up 6 bases and V 6 bases, and 8 bases lay outside the gene matches. Germline V CDR1 and CDR2: SGHRS, YFSETQ. In DNA, the CDR3 is TGCGCCAGCAACCCAGACAGGGACGCTGAAGCTTTCTTT. This encodes CASNPDRDAEAFF.

The gene calls are TRBV6-1 and TRBJ1-5; possibly TRBD1 for D (5 bases). Germline V gives CDR1 MNHNS, CDR2 SASEGT. V was pared by 5 bases and J by 0 bases, with 26 bases between. The CDR3 spans 20 residues. The CDR3 bases are TGTGCCAGCAGTAGGAGGGGCGGCCCGAGGGCTTTTAATAGCAATCAGCCCCAGCATTTT. Amino acid sequence: CASSRRGGPRAFNSNQPQHF.

This clonotype has a count of ten or more. This sequence joins TRBV10-3 and TRBJ2-1; TRBD2 matches 9 bases. The trim removed 0 bases at V and 4 bases at J, leaving 7 bases unmatched. The CDR3 totals 17 residues. Germline assignment: CDR1 ENHRY and CDR2 SYGVKD. The CDR3 loop is CAISESGGRARYNEQFF. The CDR3 nucleotides are TGTGCCATCAGTGAGTCGGGCGGGAGGGCAAGGTACAATGAGCAGTTCTTC.

V is TRBV20-1 and J is TRBJ1-1, with D perhaps TRBD1 (6 bases). V was trimmed by 1 base and J by 0 bases, leaving 15 bases between them. CDR1 DFQATT and CDR2 SNEGSKA come from the germline V gene (reference sequence). CDR3 length: 16 residues. The CDR3 DNA sequence: TGCAGTGCTAGAGGTCTGAGGACAGAGATGAACACTGAAGCTTTCTTT. It codes for CSARGLRTEMNTEAFF.

This clonotype was detected once. The chain couples TRBV5-1 to TRBJ1-3, with 7 bases that match TRBD1. This CDR3 is built from 15 residues. The V segment lost 4 bases and the J segment 2 bases; nucleotides outside the gene matches: 6. CDR1 and CDR2 (germline): SGHRS, YFSETQ. CDR3 loop: CASSTDRAPGNTIYF. Here the CDR3 DNA reads TGCGCCAGCAGCACCGACAGGGCTCCTGGAAACACCATATATTTT.